Listed here are 25 T cell receptor beta chains from one sample, sequenced in a study of shared clonotypes between healthy human individuals (dated by TCRdb to the early 2020s). Library preparation employed the immunoSEQ multiplex PCR assay. TCRdb provides this immuneACCESS table in a form limited to in-frame rearrangements. Some clones are lacking; in checked studies, under half of them reflect an unresolved V gene, and why the rest are absent is not known. Counted in this sample were approximately 590,000 clones; about 95% of them appeared once. The ten largest clones take up 0.11% of the sample. CD8 naive samples consisted of CD45RO-negative cells that were positively selected for CCR7, yielding a CD45RA+CCR7+ population without TemRA cells. Input material: naive CD8+ T cells sorted from blood. The label giving this sample's cell subset or site can be read as: CD45RA+CCR7+. The receptors shown here come from a woman aged 25-40 years in good health.

A word on this clone: Other DNA sequences in the sample encode the same CDR3. V and J are TRBV11-2 and TRBJ2-7; 7 bases are shared with TRBD2. The CDR3 runs 13 residues. The V gene end was trimmed by 1 base and the J gene end by 6 bases; junction bases not matched to a gene: 3. Germline CDR1 SGHAT, CDR2 FQNNGV. This chain's CDR3 is CASSLGSGGEQYF. CDR3 DNA sequence: TGTGCCAGCAGCTTAGGATCGGGAGGCGAGCAGTACTTC.

V usage is TRBV13 and J usage is TRBJ2-4, with D perhaps TRBD1 (6 bases). The length of the CDR3 is 14 residues. Germline V gives CDR1 PRHDT, CDR2 FYEKMQ (reference sequence). Trimming took off 5 bases at V and 3 bases at J, with 11 bases between the two ends. Here the CDR3 reads CASSPPDSKNIQYF. CDR3 DNA sequence: TGTGCCAGCAGCCCCCCGGACAGCAAAAACATTCAGTACTTC. Looking up the rest from reference TRBV13 and TRBJ2-4 gives the full variable domain: AAGVIQSPRHLIKEKRETATLKCYPIPRHDTVYWYQQGPGQDPQFLISFYEKMQSDKGSIPDRFSAQQFSDYHSELNMSSLELGDSALYFCASSPPDSKNIQYFGAGTRLSVL.

This clone is a singleton in its sample. This sequence joins TRBV5-1 and TRBJ1-3; no definite D call. Trimming cost V 5 bases and J 1 base, with 7 bases left between them. This CDR3 region has 13 residues. Per germline, CDR1 SGHRS and CDR2 YFSETQ. In nucleotides, the CDR3 is TGCGCCAGCAGGGCAGAGTCTGGAAACACCATATATTTT. It encodes CASRAESGNTIYF.

This sequence joins TRBV2 and TRBJ2-2; D remains ambiguous. CDR1 is SNHLY, CDR2 FYNNEI, per germline. Trimming removed 6 bases from V and 8 bases from J, with 13 bases in between. The CDR3 totals 13 residues. The CDR3 loop is CASRDPLRGELFF. CDR3 DNA sequence: TGTGCCAGCAGGGACCCCCTTAGGGGGGAGCTGTTTTTT.

V is TRBV6-1 and J is TRBJ1-1, with D perhaps matching TRBD1 (6 bases). CDR3 length equals 16 residues. V shed 3 bases and J shed 0 bases, with 14 bases lying between them. Looked up from germline, CDR1 is MNHNS and CDR2 is SASEGT. The CDR3 coding sequence is TGTGCCAGCAGTGAGTTGGGACATGACATGAACACTGAAGCTTTCTTT. It translates to CASSELGHDMNTEAFF.

The chain employs TRBV10-2 and TRBJ2-7; perhaps TRBD1 as D (6 bases). V was trimmed by 6 bases and J by 5 bases, leaving 8 bases between them. The CDR3 length is 11 residues. In germline, CDR1 is WSHSY, CDR2 SAAADI. The CDR3 DNA sequence: TGCGCCAGCAGCCCAGGGGACGAGCAGTACTTC. Its protein product is CASSPGDEQYF.

The chain is built from TRBV27 and TRBJ2-5; no clear D gene. Germline V gene lookup returns CDR1 MNHEY and CDR2 SMNVEV (reference sequence). Trimming left V 4 bases short and J 5 bases short, with 14 bases between. This CDR3 has 14 residues. For the CDR3, the DNA is TGTGCCAGCAGTTCAAGCCTCCTGGCGGAGACCCAGTACTTC. Amino acid sequence: CASSSSLLAETQYF.

The V call is TRBV18, the J call TRBJ1-2; possible D gene TRBD1, 5 bases. With 3 bases removed from V and 4 bases from J, the gap between germline ends came to 12 bases. This CDR3 contains 14 residues. The V gene's germline CDR1 is KGHSH and CDR2 LQKENI. Here the CDR3 reads CASSPGTKSYGYTF. The DNA for the CDR3 is TGTGCCAGCTCACCTGGGACGAAGAGCTATGGCTACACCTTC.

Notes on this clone: Other DNA sequences in this specimen translate into the identical CDR3. The J gene is TRBJ1-5, the V gene TRBV27, with D maybe TRBD1 (6 bases). CDR3 length: 12 amino acids. With 5 bases removed from V and 7 bases from J, the gap between germline ends came to 9 bases. Germline lookup yields CDR1 MNHEY and CDR2 SMNVEV (reference sequence). Written as DNA, the CDR3 is TGTGCCAGCAGTACAGGGAACCAGCCCCAGCATTTT. This sequence encodes CASSTGNQPQHF.

V is TRBV5-4 and J is TRBJ2-5; no clear D gene. The germline CDR1 and CDR2 sequences are SGHNT and YYREEE (reference sequence). The CDR3 length is 12 residues. The V end was cut by 3 bases, the J end by 5 bases, with 8 bases between. The CDR3 bases are TGTGCCAGCAGCTGGGGTGCGGAGACCCAGTACTTC. Its translation: CASSWGAETQYF.

CDR3 coding DNA: TGTGCCAGCAGTTTTGGAGCGGGAAACACCTACAATGAGCAGTTCTTC. Amino acid sequence: CASSFGAGNTYNEQFF. V usage is TRBV28 and J usage is TRBJ2-1; 7 bases align to TRBD2. Per germline, CDR1 MDHEN and CDR2 SYDVKM. Trimming at V came to 3 bases and at J to 2 bases, leaving 7 bases not matched to a gene. This CDR3 comprises 16 residues.

The V call is TRBV27, the J call TRBJ2-6, with D possibly called TRBD1 or TRBD2 (5 bases each). The CDR3 contains 16 residues. V dropped 3 bases and J dropped 1 base, with 10 bases sitting between them. Germline loops: CDR1 MNHEY, CDR2 SMNVEV (reference sequence). CDR3 in DNA: TGTGCCAGCAGTTTGGGGGTTCCGTCTGGGGCCAACGTCCTGACTTTC. This translates into CASSLGVPSGANVLTF. The whole variable domain, remainder taken from reference TRBV27 and TRBJ2-6, is EAQVTQNPRYLITVTGKKLTVTCSQNMNHEYMSWYRQDPGLGLRQIYYSMNVEVTDKGDVPEGYKVSRKEKRNFPLILESPSPNQTSLYFCASSLGVPSGANVLTFGAGSRLTVL.

Written as DNA, the CDR3 is TGTGCCAGCAGCAACACAGATACGCAGTATTTT. Its protein product is CASSNTDTQYF. The V call is TRBV5-6, the J call TRBJ2-3, with no clear D. Per germline, CDR1 SGHDT and CDR2 YYEEEE. The CDR3 loop spans 11 amino acids. The germline V and J ends were trimmed by 4 bases and 2 bases, with 2 bases remaining between them.

The chain uses TRBV5-1 and TRBJ2-2; a possible D gene is TRBD2 (6 bases). Germline loops: CDR1 SGHRS, CDR2 YFSETQ. The CDR3 runs to 14 residues. The V and J ends lost 4 bases and 3 bases respectively, with 10 bases between them. CDR3 loop: CASSAGTDTGELFF. The CDR3 DNA is TGCGCCAGCAGCGCCGGGACTGACACCGGGGAGCTGTTTTTT.

The V and J genes are TRBV7-9 and TRBJ2-7; TRBD2 matches 7 bases. CDR3 size: 17 residues. Germline loops: CDR1 SEHNR, CDR2 FQNEAQ (reference sequence). Trimming cost V 0 bases and J 0 bases; bases outside gene matches: 8. The CDR3: CASSLASGGRDSYEQYF. The CDR3 DNA follows: TGTGCCAGCAGCTTAGCGAGTGGTGGGAGGGACTCCTACGAGCAGTACTTC. Together with reference TRBV7-9 and TRBJ2-7, the CDR3 gives the full variable domain: DTGVSQNPRHKITKRGQNVTFRCDPISEHNRLYWYRQTLGQGPEFLTYFQNEAQLEKSRLLSDRFSAERPKGSFSTLEIQRTEQGDSAMYLCASSLASGGRDSYEQYFGPGTRLTVT.

The rearrangement uses TRBV5-6 and TRBJ2-3; 12 bases fit TRBD2. Germline assignment: CDR1 SGHDT and CDR2 YYEEEE. Losses at the gene ends were 5 bases for V and 0 bases for J; bases not matched to a gene: 10. The CDR3 spans 18 residues. The CDR3 nucleotides read TGTGCCAGCAGTTCCGGGACTAGCGGGCCTCTTAGCACAGATACGCAGTATTTT. Translation gives CASSSGTSGPLSTDTQYF.

Here the CDR3 DNA reads TGTGCCAGCAGTTTAAAGGGAAGCGGGAGTTACGAGCAGTACTTC. It is translated as CASSLKGSGSYEQYF. V is TRBV28 and J is TRBJ2-7; 8 bases fit TRBD2. V lost 2 bases, J lost 4 bases, and 7 bases stayed unmatched. The CDR3 runs to 15 residues. CDR1 is MDHEN, CDR2 SYDVKM, per germline. The whole variable domain, filled in from reference TRBV28 and TRBJ2-7, reads DVKVTQSSRYLVKRTGEKVFLECVQDMDHENMFWYRQDPGLGLRLIYFSYDVKMKEKGDIPEGYSVSREKKERFSLILESASTNQTSMYLCASSLKGSGSYEQYFGPGTRLTVT.

The CDR3 nucleotides are TGTGCCAGCAGTTGGCAAATGCCTGAGGCGCCGAACACCGGGGAGCTGTTTTTT. Amino acid sequence: CASSWQMPEAPNTGELFF. The chain carries TRBV27 and TRBJ2-2; no clear D gene. Germline CDR1 reads MNHEY; CDR2 reads SMNVEV (reference sequence). This CDR3 has 18 amino acids. The V and J ends lost 4 bases and 0 bases respectively, with 18 bases between them.

In regard to this clone: Other DNA sequences in the same sample also yield this CDR3. This chain uses TRBV7-9 with TRBJ2-1; 8 bases line up with TRBD2. CDR1 SEHNR and CDR2 FQNEAQ come from the germline V gene (reference sequence). Trimming removed 1 base from V and 4 bases from J; junction bases left unmatched: 3. The CDR3 runs to 15 residues. In nucleotides, the CDR3 is TGTGCCAGCAGCTTAGTCACTAGCGGATACAATGAGCAGTTCTTC. Amino acids: CASSLVTSGYNEQFF.

This sequence joins TRBV19 and TRBJ2-5; 10 nucleotides agree with TRBD1. The CDR3 loop spans 14 amino acids. The germline V gene encodes CDR1 LNHDA and CDR2 SQIVND (reference sequence). V lost 6 bases to trimming and J lost 5 bases; unmatched junction nucleotides: 6. The CDR3 loop is CASRTGGIRETQYF. In nucleotides, the CDR3 is TGTGCCAGTAGGACAGGGGGCATTAGGGAGACCCAGTACTTC.

The chain uses TRBV19 and TRBJ2-1; 7 bases map to TRBD2. The CDR3 is made up of 13 amino acids. The V gene's germline CDR1 is LNHDA and CDR2 SQIVND (reference sequence). J lost 10 bases, V lost 3 bases, and 6 bases had no gene match. Written as DNA, the CDR3 is TGTGCCAGTAGTATGGCGCTAGCGGCAGAGCAGTTCTTC. Translation gives CASSMALAAEQFF.

The J gene is TRBJ2-1, the V gene TRBV2; 11 bases fit TRBD2. Germline V lookup: CDR1 SNHLY, CDR2 FYNNEI. The V segment lost 6 bases and the J segment 7 bases; nucleotides outside the gene matches: 8. The CDR3 extends over 15 amino acids. DNA of the CDR3: TGTGCCAGCAGAGAAACCGGGACTAGCGGTAATGAGCAGTTCTTC. This sequence encodes CASRETGTSGNEQFF.

The chain employs TRBV5-8 and TRBJ2-7, with 7 bases identical to TRBD2. Trimming took 4 bases from V and 3 from J; bases not matched to a gene: 7. Germline assignment: CDR1 SGHTS and CDR2 YDEGEE. The CDR3 extends over 14 amino acids. CDR3 region: CASSGWRENYEQYF. The CDR3, as DNA: TGTGCCAGCAGCGGATGGCGGGAGAACTACGAGCAGTACTTC.

The chain is built from TRBV5-6 and TRBJ2-7, with D possibly matching TRBD2 (5 bases). The V end lost 3 bases, the J end lost 3 bases, and 10 bases lay between the germline ends. This CDR3 has 13 amino acids. Germline V gene data show CDR1 as SGHDT and CDR2 as YYEEEE. As DNA, the CDR3 is TGTGCCAGCAGCTCGACCGGGGACTACGAGCAGTACTTC. Translating it yields CASSSTGDYEQYF.

The chain links TRBV28 to TRBJ2-1; tentatively, D is TRBD1 (6 bases). Looked up from germline, CDR1 is MDHEN and CDR2 is SYDVKM. The CDR3 is 14 residues long. Trimming removed 5 bases from V and 3 bases from J, with 11 bases in between. The CDR3: CASSPLDSYNEQFF. CDR3 sequence (DNA): TGTGCCAGCAGTCCCCTGGACAGCTACAATGAGCAGTTCTTC.